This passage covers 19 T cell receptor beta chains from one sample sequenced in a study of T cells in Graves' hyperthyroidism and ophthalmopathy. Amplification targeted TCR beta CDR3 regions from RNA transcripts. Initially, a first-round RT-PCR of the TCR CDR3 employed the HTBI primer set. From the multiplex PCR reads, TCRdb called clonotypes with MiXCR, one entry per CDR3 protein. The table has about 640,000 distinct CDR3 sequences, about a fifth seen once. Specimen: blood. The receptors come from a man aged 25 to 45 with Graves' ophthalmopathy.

The CDR3 protein is CASSQGMWHEQYF. The CDR3 DNA follows: TGTGCCAGCAGCCAAGGGATGTGGCACGAGCAGTACTTC. V is TRBV14 and J is TRBJ2-7; no firm D call. The germline V gene has CDR1 SGHDN and CDR2 FVKESK. V was trimmed by 1 base and J by 5 bases, leaving 9 bases between them. The CDR3 loop spans 13 amino acids.

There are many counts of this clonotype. The chain's CDR3 is CASSQDRGRDNEQFF. CDR3 in DNA: TGTGCCAGCAGCCAAGACAGGGGTCGGGACAATGAGCAGTTCTTC. The rearrangement uses TRBV3-1 and TRBJ2-1; perhaps TRBD1 as D (6 bases). V lost 0 bases to trimming and J lost 5 bases, with 11 bases between them. CDR3 length equals 15 residues. Per germline, CDR1 LGHDT and CDR2 YNNKEL (reference sequence).

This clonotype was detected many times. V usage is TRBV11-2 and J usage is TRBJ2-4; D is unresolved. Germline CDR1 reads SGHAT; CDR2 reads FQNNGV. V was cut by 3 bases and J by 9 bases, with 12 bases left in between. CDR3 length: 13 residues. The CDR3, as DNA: TGTGCCAGCAGCTTGGACCTTGGTGGCATTCAGTACTTC. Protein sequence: CASSLDLGGIQYF.

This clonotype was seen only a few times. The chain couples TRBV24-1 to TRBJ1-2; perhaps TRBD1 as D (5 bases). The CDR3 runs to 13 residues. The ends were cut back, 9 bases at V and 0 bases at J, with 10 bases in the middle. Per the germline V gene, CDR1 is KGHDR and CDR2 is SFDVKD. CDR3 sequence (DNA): TGTGCCACCGCAAGGGGAGCTAACTATGGCTACACCTTC. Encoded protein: CATARGANYGYTF.

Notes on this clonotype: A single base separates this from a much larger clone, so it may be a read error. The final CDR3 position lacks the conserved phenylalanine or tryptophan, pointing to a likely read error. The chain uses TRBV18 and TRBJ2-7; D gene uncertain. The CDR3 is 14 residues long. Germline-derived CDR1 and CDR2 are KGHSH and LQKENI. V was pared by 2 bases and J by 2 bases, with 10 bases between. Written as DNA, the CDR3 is TGTGCCAGCTCACCAAGGTCTAACGCCTACGAGCAGTACCTC. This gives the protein CASSPRSNAYEQYL.

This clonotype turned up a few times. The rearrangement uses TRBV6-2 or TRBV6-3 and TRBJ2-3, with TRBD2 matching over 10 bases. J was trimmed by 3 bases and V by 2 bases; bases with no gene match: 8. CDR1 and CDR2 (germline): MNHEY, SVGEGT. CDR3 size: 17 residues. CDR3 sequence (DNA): TGTGCCAGCAGTTACGGTGGTAGCGGGAGGCAAACAGATACGCAGTATTTT. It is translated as CASSYGGSGRQTDTQYF.

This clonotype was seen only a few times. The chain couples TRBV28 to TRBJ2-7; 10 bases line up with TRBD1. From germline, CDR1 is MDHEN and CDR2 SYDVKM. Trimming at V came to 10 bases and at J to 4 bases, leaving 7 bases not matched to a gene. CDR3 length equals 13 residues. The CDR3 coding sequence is TGTGCCACGAAAGGACAGGGGGGGTACGAGCAGTACTTC. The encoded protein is CATKGQGGYEQYF.

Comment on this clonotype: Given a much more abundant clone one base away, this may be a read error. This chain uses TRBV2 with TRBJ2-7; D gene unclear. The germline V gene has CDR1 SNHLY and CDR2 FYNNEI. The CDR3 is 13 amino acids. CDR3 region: CASSEVRLYERYF. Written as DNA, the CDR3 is TGTGCCAGCAGTGAAGTCAGGCTGTACGAGCGGTACTTC.

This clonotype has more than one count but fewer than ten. CDR3 loop: CASSKRLDGYTF. The CDR3 bases are TGTGCCAGCAGTAAAAGGCTCGATGGCTACACCTTC. This chain links TRBV12-3 or TRBV12-4 with TRBJ1-2; D is ambiguous. This CDR3 is 12 amino acids long. Trimming took off 5 bases at V and 6 bases at J, with 10 bases between the two ends.

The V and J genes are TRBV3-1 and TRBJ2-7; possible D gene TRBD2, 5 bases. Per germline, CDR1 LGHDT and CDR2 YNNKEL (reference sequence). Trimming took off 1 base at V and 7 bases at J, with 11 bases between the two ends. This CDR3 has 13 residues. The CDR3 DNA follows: TGTGCCAGCAGCCAAGTGAGCGGCCGGGAGCAGTACTTC. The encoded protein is CASSQVSGREQYF.

The CDR3 region has the DNA TGTGCCAGCAGCGAAACGGGAACCGCAGCTAACTATGGCTACACCTTC. Encoded protein: CASSETGTAANYGYTF. The chain recombines TRBV6-2 or TRBV6-3 with TRBJ1-2, with no clear D. Trimming pared 6 bases from V and 0 bases from J, leaving 17 bases between. CDR3 length equals 16 residues. Germline CDR1 reads MNHEY; CDR2 reads SVGEGT.

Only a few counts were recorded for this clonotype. The CDR3 DNA is TGTGCCAGTAGGTTGACTAGTAGCACCGGGGAGCTGTTTTTT. Amino acid sequence: CASRLTSSTGELFF. This sequence joins TRBV19 and TRBJ2-2; D may be TRBD2 (6 bases). CDR3 length: 14 amino acids. Trimming removed 6 bases from V and 4 bases from J, with 12 bases in between. Germline V lookup: CDR1 LNHDA, CDR2 SQIVND (reference sequence). Using reference TRBV19 and TRBJ2-2 for the parts outside the CDR3, the full variable domain is DGGITQSPKYLFRKEGQNVTLSCEQNLNHDAMYWYRQDPGQGLRLIYYSQIVNDFQKGDIAEGYSVSREKKESFPLTVTSAQKNPTAFYLCASRLTSSTGELFFGEGSRLTVL.

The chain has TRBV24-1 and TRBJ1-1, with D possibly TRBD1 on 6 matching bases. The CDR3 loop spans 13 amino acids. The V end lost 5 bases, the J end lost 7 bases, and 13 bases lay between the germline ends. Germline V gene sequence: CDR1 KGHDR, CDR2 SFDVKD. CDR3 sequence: CATSARRGGEAFF. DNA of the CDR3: TGTGCCACCAGTGCCCGAAGAGGGGGTGAAGCTTTCTTT.

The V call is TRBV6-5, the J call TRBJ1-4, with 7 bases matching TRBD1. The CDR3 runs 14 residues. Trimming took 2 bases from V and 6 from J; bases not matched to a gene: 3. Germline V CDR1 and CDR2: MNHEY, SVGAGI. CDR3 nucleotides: TGTGCCAGCAGTTACAAGGGGGCGGATGAAAAACTGTTTTTT. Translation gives CASSYKGADEKLFF.

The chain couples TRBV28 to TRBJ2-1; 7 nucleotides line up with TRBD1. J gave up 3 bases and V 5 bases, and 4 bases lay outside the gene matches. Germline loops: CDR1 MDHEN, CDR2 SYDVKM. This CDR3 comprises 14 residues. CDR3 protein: CASSRGLIYNEQFF. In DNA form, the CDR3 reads TGTGCCAGCAGTAGGGGGCTCATCTACAATGAGCAGTTCTTC.

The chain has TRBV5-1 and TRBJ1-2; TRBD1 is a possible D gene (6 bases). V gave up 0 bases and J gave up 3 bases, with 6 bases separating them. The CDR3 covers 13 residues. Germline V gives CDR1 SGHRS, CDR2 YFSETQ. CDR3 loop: CASSLEGDYGYTF. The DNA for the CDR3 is TGCGCCAGCAGCTTGGAGGGGGACTATGGCTACACCTTC.

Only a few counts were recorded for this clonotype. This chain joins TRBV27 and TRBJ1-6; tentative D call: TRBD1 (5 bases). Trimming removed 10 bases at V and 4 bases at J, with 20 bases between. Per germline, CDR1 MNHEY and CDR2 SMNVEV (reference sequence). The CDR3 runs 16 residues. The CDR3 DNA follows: TGTGCCACCAAGGGGCGAGGACTCACGTATAATTCACCCCTCCACTTT. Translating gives CATKGRGLTYNSPLHF.

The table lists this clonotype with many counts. CDR3 in DNA: TGTGCCAGCAGCTATAGCGGGAGCCGGTACAATGAGCAGTTCTTC. It yields the protein CASSYSGSRYNEQFF. The chain couples TRBV7-2 to TRBJ2-1, with 9 bases fitting TRBD2. CDR3 length: 15 amino acids. The trim removed 4 bases at V and 4 bases at J, leaving 5 bases unmatched. The germline V gene encodes CDR1 SGHTA and CDR2 FQGNSA. Drawing the rest from reference TRBV7-2 and TRBJ2-1, the complete variable domain is GAGVSQSPSNKVTEKGKDVELRCDPISGHTALYWYRQSLGQGLEFLIYFQGNSAPDKSGLPSDRFSAERTGGSVSTLTIQRTQQEDSAVYLCASSYSGSRYNEQFFGPGTRLTVL.

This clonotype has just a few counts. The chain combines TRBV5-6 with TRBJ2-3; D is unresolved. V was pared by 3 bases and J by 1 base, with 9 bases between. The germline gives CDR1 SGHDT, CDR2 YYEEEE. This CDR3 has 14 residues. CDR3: CASSSYSGTDTQYF. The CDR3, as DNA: TGTGCCAGCAGCTCTTATTCTGGCACAGATACGCAGTATTTT.